This T cell receptor (beta chain) was captured in a study of T cell responses to AZD1222 COVID-19 vaccine. Study-wide results and caveats: Baseline seropositives among AZD1222 recipients totaled only five to seven. It was only after the peak T cell response that any repertoires were sampled.

Sequenced by immunoSEQ multiplex PCR; TCRdb stores in-frame clones only, minus some. There are tens of thousands of clones in the sample; 75% to 90% occur only once, and 2.5% lies in the top ten. As for this clone: Its antigen is as yet unknown.

CDR1 and CDR2 (germline): MDHEN, SYDVKM. CDR3 length: 16 amino acids. Trimming left V 6 bases short and J 4 bases short, with 18 bases between. The chain is built from TRBV28 and TRBJ1-4; D perhaps matches TRBD1 (6 bases). The starting material was peripheral blood, obtained on day 0 of AZD1222 vaccination. This receptor was obtained from an adult in good health. Here the CDR3 DNA reads TGTGCCAGCAGCCGGTTGGGGGCCAGGGTTAATGAAAAACTGTTTTTT. Translated, it gives CASSRLGARVNEKLFF.